The 31 T cell receptor beta chains below all came from one sample that was sequenced in a study of control samples from healthy donors and cancer patients. The data were produced by immunoSEQ multiplex PCR, yet TCRdb's version contains in-frame clones alone and is incomplete. Of some 200,000 clones listed, around 94% were seen once; the top ten hold about 1.6%. The sequenced material came from blood. The receptors were gathered from a man aged 45-65 years in good health.

The chain carries TRBV4-3 and TRBJ1-2, with D tentatively TRBD1 (6 bases). This CDR3 region has 15 residues. The V end lost 0 bases, the J end lost 4 bases, and 12 bases lay between the germline ends. In germline, CDR1 is LGHNA, CDR2 YSLEER. The CDR3 nucleotides read TGCGCCAGCAGCCAAGACAGGGGAGGAGGCTATGGCTACACCTTC. It codes for CASSQDRGGGYGYTF.

This clone was observed once. The genes are TRBV30 and TRBJ1-2; TRBD1 agrees at 11 bases. Trimming took 4 bases from V and 2 from J; bases not matched to a gene: 3. The CDR3 length is 14 residues. Per germline, CDR1 GTSNPN and CDR2 SVGIG (reference sequence). The CDR3, as DNA: TGTGCCTGGACCGGACAGGGGGCGAACTATGGCTACACCTTC. Residues: CAWTGQGANYGYTF.

The chain employs TRBV5-5 and TRBJ2-1, with TRBD1 matching 8 bases. V gave up 5 bases and J gave up 0 bases; unmatched junction bases: 4. This CDR3 has 15 amino acids. Germline CDR1 SGHKS, CDR2 YYEKEE (reference sequence). The CDR3 region is CASRPGGNSYNEQFF. The CDR3 coding sequence is TGTGCCAGCAGGCCAGGGGGCAACTCCTACAATGAGCAGTTCTTC.

This rearrangement joins TRBV3-1 (or the pseudogene TRBV3-2) to TRBJ2-1; no definite D call. Germline-derived CDR1 and CDR2 are LGHDT and YNNKEL (reference sequence). V was shortened by 3 bases and J by 5 bases, with 11 bases between the two germline ends. The CDR3 spans 14 residues. The CDR3 coding sequence is TGTGCCAGCAGCCACAGTGGACGGGACAATGAGCAGTTCTTC. The encoded protein is CASSHSGRDNEQFF.

V is TRBV5-1 and J is TRBJ2-5; TRBD2 agrees at 7 bases. The CDR3 length is 16 residues. Germline CDR1 and CDR2: SGHRS and YFSETQ. The V and J ends lost 4 bases and 3 bases, in that order; junction bases with no gene match: 12. CDR3 protein: CASSRPSVGGEETQYF. The DNA for the CDR3 is TGCGCCAGCAGCCGGCCTTCGGTGGGGGGGGAAGAGACCCAGTACTTC.

The chain joins TRBV2 to TRBJ2-7; D is uncertain. Trimming took off 8 bases at V and 3 bases at J, with 8 bases between the two ends. This CDR3 has 11 amino acids. Germline V gene lookup returns CDR1 SNHLY and CDR2 FYNNEI. The DNA of the CDR3 is TGTGCCAGCTGGGCGTTCTACGAGCAGTACTTC. Translating it yields CASWAFYEQYF. The whole variable domain, filled in from reference TRBV2 and TRBJ2-7, reads EPEVTQTPSHQVTQMGQEVILRCVPISNHLYFYWYRQILGQKVEFLVSFYNNEISEKSEIFDDQFSVERPDGSNFTLKIRSTKLEDSAMYFCASWAFYEQYFGPGTRLTVT.

This rearrangement joins TRBV6-5 to TRBJ2-7; no reliable D call. Trimming stripped 6 bases from V and 2 bases from J, with 8 bases between. This CDR3 region has 12 residues. Germline lookup yields CDR1 MNHEY and CDR2 SVGAGI. The CDR3 DNA reads TGTGCCAGCAGGGGCCAACCCTACGAGCAGTACTTC. Translating gives CASRGQPYEQYF.

The rearrangement uses TRBV2 and TRBJ1-1, with a tentative D call TRBD1 (5 bases). Germline V lookup: CDR1 SNHLY, CDR2 FYNNEI. The CDR3 runs to 17 residues. V gave up 2 bases and J gave up 4 bases, with 20 bases separating them. CDR3 in amino acids: CASSEKETASSPTEAFF. The CDR3 DNA reads as TGTGCCAGCAGTGAAAAGGAGACAGCTTCCTCGCCCACTGAAGCTTTCTTT.

The chain joins TRBV6-2 or TRBV6-3 to TRBJ2-1, with 7 positions matching TRBD2. Germline V gene lookup returns CDR1 MNHEY and CDR2 SVGEGT. Germline trimming cut 2 bases from V and 9 bases from J; bases unmatched to any gene: 4. The CDR3 is 13 amino acids. The CDR3 DNA sequence: TGTGCCAGCAGTTACATTTGGGGGGGTGAGCAGTTCTTC. Protein sequence: CASSYIWGGEQFF.

This clone was seen more than once but under ten times. The V and J genes are TRBV5-1 and TRBJ1-2; D is uncertain. CDR1 SGHRS and CDR2 YFSETQ come from the germline V gene. The length of the CDR3 is 13 residues. V shed 5 bases and J shed 7 bases, with 15 bases lying between them. The CDR3 sequence: CASSPDPTGGYTF. In DNA form, the CDR3 reads TGCGCCAGCAGTCCTGACCCCACGGGTGGCTACACCTTC. Full variable domain (missing parts from reference TRBV5-1 and TRBJ1-2): KAGVTQTPRYLIKTRGQQVTLSCSPISGHRSVSWYQQTPGQGLQFLFEYFSETQRNKGNFPGRFSGRQFSNSRSEMNVSTLELGDSALYLCASSPDPTGGYTFGSGTRLTVV.

The chain carries TRBV6-5 and TRBJ1-5; no clear D gene. V lost 4 bases and J 6 bases, leaving 19 bases between the germline ends. CDR3 length: 16 amino acids. The germline V gene has CDR1 MNHEY and CDR2 SVGAGI. For the CDR3, the DNA is TGTGCCAGCAGTTCCCGTCTAGGTTCCGGTGGTCAGCCCCAGCATTTT. Translating it yields CASSSRLGSGGQPQHF.

The chain employs TRBV7-3 and TRBJ2-2; 11 nucleotides match TRBD2. The V gene end was trimmed by 4 bases and the J gene end by 2 bases; junction bases not matched to a gene: 9. Germline CDR1 is SGHTA and CDR2 is FQGTGA. This CDR3 comprises 18 residues. The CDR3 region has the DNA TGTGCCAGCAGCTGGAGGCCTAGCGGGGGGCTTAACACCGGGGAGCTGTTTTTT. Protein product: CASSWRPSGGLNTGELFF. The entire variable domain, with the rest obtained from reference TRBV7-3 and TRBJ2-2, is as follows: GAGVSQTPSNKVTEKGKYVELRCDPISGHTALYWYRQSLGQGPEFLIYFQGTGAADDSGLPNDRFFAVRPEGSVSTLKIQRTERGDSAVYLCASSWRPSGGLNTGELFFGEGSRLTVL.

V is TRBV11-2 and J is TRBJ1-1; D gene uncertain. CDR3 length: 13 amino acids. Germline CDR1 SGHAT, CDR2 FQNNGV. V gave up 6 bases and J gave up 1 base, with 9 bases separating them. This CDR3 is CASRRVGNTEAFF. The CDR3 DNA is TGTGCCAGCAGGAGGGTCGGGAACACTGAAGCTTTCTTT.

The chain employs TRBV3-1 (or the pseudogene TRBV3-2) and TRBJ1-3; D gene ambiguous. CDR3 length equals 14 residues. Germline values: CDR1 LGHDT, CDR2 YNNKEL (reference sequence). Trimming removed 4 bases from V and 3 bases from J, with 10 bases in between. CDR3 nucleotide sequence: TGTGCCAGCAGCCTTACCTCGGATGGAAACACCATATATTTT. It codes for CASSLTSDGNTIYF.

The rearrangement joins TRBV27 to TRBJ2-7; D may be TRBD2 (5 bases). The germline V gene encodes CDR1 MNHEY and CDR2 SMNVEV (reference sequence). The length of the CDR3 is 15 residues. Trimming took off 5 bases at V and 3 bases at J, with 17 bases between the two ends. CDR3 coding DNA: TGTGCCAGCAGTCCCCGGGATGTGGGTGGCTACGAGCAGTACTTC. This encodes CASSPRDVGGYEQYF.

DNA of the CDR3: TGTGCCAGCGGAGGACTGGAAAGCGAGGCTTTCTTT. Its translation: CASGGLESEAFF. The rearrangement joins TRBV28 to TRBJ1-1; D gene ambiguous. The CDR3 totals 12 residues. Trimming removed 8 bases at V and 11 bases at J, with 18 bases between. From germline, CDR1 is MDHEN and CDR2 SYDVKM.

The chain combines TRBV16 with TRBJ1-5; tentative D call: TRBD1 (5 bases). Germline V lookup: CDR1 KGHSY, CDR2 FQNENV. Trimming stripped 0 bases from V and 5 bases from J, with 11 bases between. The CDR3 is 15 amino acids. The CDR3 is CASSQSAGRDQPQHF. CDR3 coding DNA: TGTGCCAGCAGCCAATCAGCAGGGAGGGATCAGCCCCAGCATTTT. The full variable domain, rest sourced from reference TRBV16 and TRBJ1-5, is GEEVAQTPKHLVRGEGQKAKLYCAPIKGHSYVFWYQQVLKNEFKFLISFQNENVFDETGMPKERFSAKCLPNSPCSLEIQATKLEDSAVYFCASSQSAGRDQPQHFGDGTRLSIL.

This sequence joins TRBV9 and TRBJ2-1, with D possibly matching TRBD1 (6 bases). Between the trimmed V and J ends, which lost 4 bases and 6 bases, there was a span of 14 bases. The CDR3 consists of 14 residues. CDR1 is SGDLS and CDR2 is YYNGEE in the germline V gene. The CDR3 sequence: CASSKRLQGNEQFF. CDR3 nucleotide sequence: TGTGCCAGCAGCAAACGATTACAGGGCAATGAGCAGTTCTTC.

The chain carries TRBV6-5 and TRBJ1-2; maybe TRBD1 (5 bases). CDR1 is MNHEY, CDR2 SVGAGI, per germline. This CDR3 is 12 amino acids long. Trimming cost V 7 bases and J 8 bases, with 14 bases left between them. The chain's CDR3 is CASISRDGGYTF. CDR3 sequence (DNA): TGTGCCAGCATTAGCCGGGACGGAGGCTACACCTTC.

The V gene is TRBV27, the J gene TRBJ1-3; tentatively, D is TRBD1 (5 bases). With 5 bases removed from V and 0 bases from J, the gap between germline ends came to 14 bases. The CDR3 has 16 residues. Germline CDR1 MNHEY, CDR2 SMNVEV (reference sequence). CDR3 coding DNA: TGTGCCAGCAGTCCGTCTACGGGGGGCTCTGGAAACACCATATATTTT. Amino acids: CASSPSTGGSGNTIYF.

The CDR3: CASSPASDTQYF. CDR3 bases: TGTGCCAGCAGCCCAGCATCGGATACGCAGTATTTT. The gene calls are TRBV11-2 and TRBJ2-3; D gene unclear. The CDR3 has 12 amino acids. Germline V CDR1 and CDR2: SGHAT, FQNNGV. The V and J ends lost 5 bases and 6 bases respectively, with 9 bases between them.

The rearrangement joins TRBV5-1 to TRBJ2-1; D may match TRBD1 or TRBD2 (6 bases each). This CDR3 region has 15 residues. The V gene lost 1 base and the J gene lost 4 bases, with 12 bases spanning the gap. Per germline, CDR1 SGHRS and CDR2 YFSETQ. The CDR3 spells CASSLSEGVYNEQFF. In nucleotides, the CDR3 is TGCGCCAGCAGCTTGTCGGAGGGGGTATACAATGAGCAGTTCTTC.

The chain has TRBV19 and TRBJ2-3; no reliable D call. Per germline, CDR1 LNHDA and CDR2 SQIVND (reference sequence). With 3 bases removed from V and 6 bases from J, the gap between germline ends came to 10 bases. This CDR3 region has 13 residues. This CDR3 reads CASSITSRDTQYF. CDR3 DNA sequence: TGTGCCAGTAGTATTACTTCTAGGGATACGCAGTATTTT.

The chain links TRBV7-2 to TRBJ2-2; D unresolved. Germline V gene sequence: CDR1 SGHTA, CDR2 FQGNSA. The CDR3 extends over 15 amino acids. V lost 2 bases, J lost 1 base, and 8 bases lay in between. CDR3 region: CASSLLVGNTGELFF. CDR3 in DNA: TGTGCCAGCAGCTTATTGGTTGGGAACACCGGGGAGCTGTTTTTT.

The chain has TRBV28 and TRBJ1-6; D not resolved. Germline values: CDR1 MDHEN, CDR2 SYDVKM. Trimming pared 2 bases from V and 5 bases from J, leaving 13 bases between. The CDR3 has 16 amino acids. The CDR3 DNA follows: TGTGCCAGCAGTTTACGCCGAACATCCCATAATTCACCCCTCCACTTT. Translating it yields CASSLRRTSHNSPLHF.

The chain uses TRBV4-1 and TRBJ1-6; 9 bases agree with TRBD1. CDR1 and CDR2 from the germline V gene are MGHRA and YSYEKL. This CDR3 is built from 15 residues. V dropped 2 bases and J dropped 9; count of bases not matched to a gene: 5. The CDR3 loop is CASSQRTGESSPLHF. As DNA, the CDR3 is TGCGCCAGCAGCCAACGGACAGGGGAAAGTTCACCCCTCCACTTT.

The chain couples TRBV18 to TRBJ2-3; TRBD2 matches 7 bases. The CDR3 runs 15 residues. With 3 bases clipped from V and 5 bases from J, the junction kept 8 bases outside the gene matches. Germline V lookup: CDR1 KGHSH, CDR2 LQKENI. The CDR3 reads CASSPSTGGRDTQYF. DNA of the CDR3: TGTGCCAGCTCACCTTCGACGGGGGGTAGAGATACGCAGTATTTT.

The CDR3 sequence is CASSVAAGLPSGYTF. The CDR3 DNA sequence: TGTGCCAGCAGCGTAGCGGCAGGGCTTCCCTCTGGCTACACCTTC. The V call is TRBV9, the J call TRBJ1-2; a weak D match, TRBD1 (5 bases). The CDR3 covers 15 residues. CDR1 and CDR2 (germline): SGDLS, YYNGEE. V lost 0 bases and J 7 bases, leaving 16 bases between the germline ends.

The chain recombines TRBV6-1 with TRBJ1-1, with TRBD1 as a possible D gene (5 bases). The CDR3 runs to 18 residues. CDR1 MNHNS and CDR2 SASEGT come from the germline V gene. With 2 bases removed from V and 0 bases from J, the gap between germline ends came to 19 bases. In DNA form, the CDR3 reads TGTGCCAGCAGTGAAAGGGGCAGGCTCGGTCTTATGAACACTGAAGCTTTCTTT. This translates into CASSERGRLGLMNTEAFF.

The genes are TRBV2 and TRBJ1-6; the D gene is possibly TRBD1 (6 bases). V was trimmed by 7 bases and J by 3 bases, leaving 13 bases between them. Germline CDR1 and CDR2: SNHLY and FYNNEI. The CDR3 length is 15 residues. As DNA, the CDR3 is TGTGCCAGCACGGTCGGACAGATCTATAATTCACCCCTCCACTTT. It is translated as CASTVGQIYNSPLHF. Full variable domain (outside the CDR3, taken from reference TRBV2 and TRBJ1-6): EPEVTQTPSHQVTQMGQEVILRCVPISNHLYFYWYRQILGQKVEFLVSFYNNEISEKSEIFDDQFSVERPDGSNFTLKIRSTKLEDSAMYFCASTVGQIYNSPLHFGNGTRLTVT.

The chain joins TRBV6-5 to TRBJ1-2; 7 bases fit TRBD1. The CDR3 consists of 13 residues. Germline lookup yields CDR1 MNHEY and CDR2 SVGAGI. The V segment lost 6 bases and the J segment 5 bases; nucleotides outside the gene matches: 6. The CDR3 sequence is CASRRQGGYGYTF. CDR3 sequence (DNA): TGTGCCAGCAGACGACAGGGCGGGTATGGCTACACCTTC.